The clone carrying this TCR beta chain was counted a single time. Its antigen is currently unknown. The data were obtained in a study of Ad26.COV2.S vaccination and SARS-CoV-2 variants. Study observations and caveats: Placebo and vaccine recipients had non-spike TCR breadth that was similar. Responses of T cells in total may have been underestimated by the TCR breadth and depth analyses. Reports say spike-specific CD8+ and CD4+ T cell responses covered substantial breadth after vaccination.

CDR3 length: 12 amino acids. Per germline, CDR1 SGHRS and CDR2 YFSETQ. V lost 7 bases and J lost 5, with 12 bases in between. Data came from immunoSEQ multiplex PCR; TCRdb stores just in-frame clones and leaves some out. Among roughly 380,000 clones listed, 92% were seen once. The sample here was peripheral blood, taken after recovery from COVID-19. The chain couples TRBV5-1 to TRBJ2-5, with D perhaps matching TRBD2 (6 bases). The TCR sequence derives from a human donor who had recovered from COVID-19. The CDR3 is CASGWEAETQYF. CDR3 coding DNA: TGCGCCAGCGGGTGGGAGGCGGAGACCCAGTACTTC.